One and the same sample provided the 23 T cell receptor beta chains below, sequenced in a study of blood T cell repertoires in COVID-19. TCRdb's table, derived via immunoSEQ multiplex PCR, lists solely in-frame clones and lacks some. The table has tens of thousands of clones, 70% to 90% seen once; the top ten hold around 35%. What was sequenced was peripheral blood. The receptor source for this set is an older man with acute or convalescent COVID-19.

The chain employs TRBV7-9 and TRBJ1-6; TRBD1 might be the D (6 bases). V was clipped by 5 bases and J by 7 bases, with 12 bases between them. This CDR3 has 14 residues. From germline, CDR1 is SEHNR and CDR2 FQNEAQ (reference sequence). The CDR3: CASSPGQNNSPLHF. As DNA, the CDR3 is TGTGCCAGCAGCCCCGGACAGAACAATTCACCCCTCCACTTT.

This clone appeared a few times. The chain carries TRBV5-1 and TRBJ2-7; no clear D. This CDR3 spans 13 amino acids. Germline assignment: CDR1 SGHRS and CDR2 YFSETQ. Trimming shortened V by 1 base and J by 6 bases, and 11 bases separated the two germline ends. In DNA, the CDR3 is TGCGCCAGCAGCTTGAGTGTGTCGAGCGAGCAGTACTTC. It codes for CASSLSVSSEQYF.

This clone was seen only a few times. This chain connects TRBV11-2 to TRBJ1-2; possibly TRBD1 for D (5 bases). V gave up 4 bases and J gave up 8 bases, with 14 bases separating them. Per germline, CDR1 SGHAT and CDR2 FQNNGV. CDR3 size: 13 residues. The CDR3 coding sequence is TGTGCCAGCAGCTCACCGGGACTCGGGGGCTACACCTTC. This gives the protein CASSSPGLGGYTF. The variable domain in full, with the rest retrieved from reference TRBV11-2 and TRBJ1-2, is EAGVAQSPRYKIIEKRQSVAFWCNPISGHATLYWYQQILGQGPKLLIQFQNNGVVDDSQLPKDRFSAERLKGVDSTLKIQPAKLEDSAVYLCASSSPGLGGYTFGSGTRLTVV.

The chain is built from TRBV5-1 and TRBJ2-5; possibly TRBD2 for D (5 bases). Per the germline V gene, CDR1 is SGHRS and CDR2 is YFSETQ. V gave up 3 bases and J gave up 4 bases, with 13 bases separating them. There are 14 residues in the CDR3. In nucleotides, the CDR3 is TGCGCCAGCAGCTCCTCCGGACTTCCAGAGACCCAGTACTTC. This sequence encodes CASSSSGLPETQYF.

This chain uses TRBV2 with TRBJ1-1, with unresolved D. V was pared by 3 bases and J by 8 bases, with 10 bases between. Germline V gene lookup returns CDR1 SNHLY and CDR2 FYNNEI. CDR3 length: 12 residues. As DNA, the CDR3 is TGTGCCAGCAGTGAGTCGAGGATCGAAGCTTTCTTT. This translates into CASSESRIEAFF.

V is TRBV28 and J is TRBJ2-5, with D tentatively TRBD2 (6 bases). The germline CDR1 and CDR2 sequences are MDHEN and SYDVKM. V shed 0 bases and J shed 5 bases, with 13 bases lying between them. The CDR3 loop spans 15 amino acids. In DNA, the CDR3 is TGTGCCAGCAGTTTATGGGAGGGAAGTACGGAGACCCAGTACTTC. Residues: CASSLWEGSTETQYF.

Note on this clone: This sample includes further DNA sequences coding for the same CDR3. The rearrangement joins TRBV18 to TRBJ2-7; 7 bases match TRBD1. There are 15 residues in the CDR3. V shed 0 bases, J shed 1 base, and the junction held 3 bases outside the gene matches. Germline CDR1 and CDR2: KGHSH and LQKENI. The CDR3 DNA reads as TGTGCCAGCTCACCACCGGGCAGGGGGTCCTACGAGCAGTACTTC. Translated, it gives CASSPPGRGSYEQYF. Complete variable domain (other parts from reference TRBV18 and TRBJ2-7): NAGVMQNPRHLVRRRGQEARLRCSPMKGHSHVYWYRQLPEEGLKFMVYLQKENIIDESGMPKERFSAEFPKEGPSILRIQQVVRGDSAAYFCASSPPGRGSYEQYFGPGTRLTVT.

The rearrangement links TRBV3-1 (or the pseudogene TRBV3-2) to TRBJ2-5; a weak D match, TRBD2 (5 bases). V lost 5 bases, J lost 0 bases, and 7 bases lay in between. This CDR3 spans 13 amino acids. Germline V gene sequence: CDR1 LGHDT, CDR2 YNNKEL (reference sequence). The CDR3, as DNA: TGTGCCAGCAGCTGGAGGTACCAAGAGACCCAGTACTTC. This sequence encodes CASSWRYQETQYF.

This sequence joins TRBV5-6 and TRBJ2-7; tentative D call: TRBD1 (6 bases). The V end was cut by 4 bases, the J end by 2 bases, with 13 bases between. The CDR3 is 14 amino acids. CDR1 is SGHDT and CDR2 is YYEEEE in the germline V gene. The DNA for the CDR3 is TGTGCCAGCAGCATCATGGACAGTCCCTACGAGCAGTACTTC. Protein sequence: CASSIMDSPYEQYF.

This chain uses TRBV19 with TRBJ1-2; D is unclear. CDR3 size: 14 residues. Trimming stripped 2 bases from V and 6 bases from J, with 13 bases between. CDR1 is LNHDA and CDR2 is SQIVND in the germline V gene (reference sequence). CDR3 DNA sequence: TGTGCCAGTAGTATATCCAGGATTACTGATGGCTACACCTTC. It yields the protein CASSISRITDGYTF.

This clone came up a few times. The genes are TRBV28 and TRBJ2-5; TRBD1 agrees at 9 bases. Trimming at V came to 4 bases and at J to 4 bases, leaving 4 bases not matched to a gene. Germline CDR1 is MDHEN and CDR2 is SYDVKM. The CDR3 has 14 residues. The CDR3 DNA is TGTGCCAGCAGTTATACAGGGGGCAGAGAGACCCAGTACTTC. Amino acids: CASSYTGGRETQYF.

This clone was detected a few times. The V call is TRBV15, the J call TRBJ2-7; 10 nucleotides agree with TRBD1. Germline V gene sequence: CDR1 LNHNV, CDR2 YYDKDF (reference sequence). CDR3 length: 15 amino acids. Trimming removed 3 bases from V and 4 bases from J; junction bases left unmatched: 6. The CDR3 loop reads CATSRQGQGDYEQYF. The CDR3 DNA follows: TGTGCCACCAGCAGGCAAGGACAGGGGGATTACGAGCAGTACTTC.

The chain couples TRBV7-9 to TRBJ2-1, with D possibly matching TRBD2 (6 bases). The germline V gene has CDR1 SEHNR and CDR2 FQNEAQ (reference sequence). The CDR3 has 12 residues. The V and J ends lost 5 bases and 10 bases respectively, with 12 bases between them. CDR3 sequence: CASSRDSEEQFF. CDR3 coding DNA: TGTGCCAGCAGCAGGGACTCCGAGGAGCAGTTCTTC.

J is TRBJ2-5 and V is TRBV7-3; 10 bases agree with TRBD1. The CDR3 sequence is 15 residues long. The germline V gene encodes CDR1 SGHTA and CDR2 FQGTGA. The ends lost 4 bases at V and 4 bases at J; junction bases unmatched: 6. This CDR3 is CASSSTDRGRETQYF. CDR3 DNA sequence: TGTGCCAGCAGCTCCACAGACAGGGGGCGAGAGACCCAGTACTTC.

Only one count was recorded for this clone. Its ends do not fully match the called genes, so a read error is possible. V and J are TRBV3-1 (or the pseudogene TRBV3-2) and TRBJ2-7; D is possibly TRBD1 (7 bases). Germline V lookup: CDR1 LGHDT, CDR2 YNNKEL (reference sequence). CDR3 length: 16 amino acids. Here the CDR3 DNA reads TGTGCCAGCAGCCAGAGACAGACAGGGAGGACATACGGGCAGTACTTC. This sequence encodes CASSQRQTGRTYGQYF.

The V call is TRBV12-5, the J call TRBJ2-2; 8 bases agree with TRBD2. V was clipped by 1 base and J by 4 bases; unmatched bases: 14. CDR1 is LGHNT and CDR2 is FRNRAP in the germline V gene. The CDR3 is 19 amino acids. The CDR3 region is CASGLGPGRAGAGTGELFF. In DNA form, the CDR3 reads TGTGCTAGTGGTTTGGGCCCGGGGAGAGCGGGAGCAGGCACCGGGGAGCTGTTTTTT. Drawing the rest from reference TRBV12-5 and TRBJ2-2, the complete variable domain is DARVTQTPRHKVTEMGQEVTMRCQPILGHNTVFWYRQTMMQGLELLAYFRNRAPLDDSGMPKDRFSAEMPDATLATLKIQPSEPRDSAVYFCASGLGPGRAGAGTGELFFGEGSRLTVL.

The rearrangement uses TRBV25-1 and TRBJ2-1; the D gene is possibly TRBD2 (5 bases). The CDR3 runs 16 residues. V was cut by 5 bases and J by 8 bases, with 22 bases left in between. CDR1 is MGHDK and CDR2 is SYGVNS in the germline V gene. Here the CDR3 reads CASSPKGPRGFDEQFF. The CDR3 DNA is TGTGCCAGCAGTCCTAAGGGCCCTAGAGGGTTCGATGAGCAGTTCTTC.

The gene calls are TRBV3-1 (or the pseudogene TRBV3-2) and TRBJ2-5; D may be TRBD2 (7 bases). Germline V gene sequence: CDR1 LGHDT, CDR2 YNNKEL (reference sequence). CDR3 length equals 13 residues. Trimming took 2 bases from V and 5 from J, leaving 9 bases between them. CDR3: CASSQRGAETQYF. The CDR3 DNA follows: TGTGCCAGCAGCCAACGGGGGGCCGAGACCCAGTACTTC.

This chain connects TRBV7-6 to TRBJ2-3; D perhaps matches TRBD1 (7 bases). Germline CDR1 reads SGHVS; CDR2 reads FNYEAQ. Deletions cut 7 bases from V and 0 bases from J, with 20 bases between. The CDR3 runs to 17 residues. The CDR3 spells CASTYNAAGGSTDTQYF. CDR3 coding DNA: TGTGCCAGCACCTACAATGCAGCAGGGGGGAGCACAGATACGCAGTATTTT.

The chain carries TRBV19 and TRBJ2-3; 9 nucleotides line up with TRBD1. The ends lost 6 bases at V and 2 bases at J; junction bases unmatched: 6. CDR1 and CDR2 from the germline V gene are LNHDA and SQIVND (reference sequence). CDR3 length equals 15 residues. CDR3 DNA: TGTGCCAGTAGCACCGGACAGGGGATCACAGATACGCAGTATTTT. Encoded protein: CASSTGQGITDTQYF.

The chain is built from TRBV19 and TRBJ2-1; 12 positions agree with TRBD2. The CDR3 runs 17 residues. Per germline, CDR1 LNHDA and CDR2 SQIVND (reference sequence). V lost 5 bases to trimming and J lost 10 bases; unmatched junction nucleotides: 15. The CDR3 protein is CASSRSAGTSGSGEQFF. The CDR3 DNA is TGTGCCAGTAGTCGAAGCGCTGGGACTAGCGGGTCAGGCGAGCAGTTCTTC.

This rearrangement joins TRBV30 to TRBJ2-7, with a weak D call TRBD2 (5 bases). CDR1 is GTSNPN and CDR2 is SVGIG in the germline V gene (reference sequence). This CDR3 has 14 residues. The V and J ends lost 0 bases and 1 base respectively, with 10 bases between them. DNA for the CDR3: TGTGCCTGGAGTGTTGAGGGATGGTCCTACGAGCAGTACTTC. Its protein product is CAWSVEGWSYEQYF.

The V gene is TRBV10-3, the J gene TRBJ1-3; the D is unclear. CDR3 size: 13 residues. CDR1 ENHRY and CDR2 SYGVKD come from the germline V gene. Trimming removed 10 bases from V and 7 bases from J, with 17 bases in between. The CDR3 region has the DNA TGTGCCACCAAGCATCGTCTTGCTAACACCATATATTTT. This gives the protein CATKHRLANTIYF.